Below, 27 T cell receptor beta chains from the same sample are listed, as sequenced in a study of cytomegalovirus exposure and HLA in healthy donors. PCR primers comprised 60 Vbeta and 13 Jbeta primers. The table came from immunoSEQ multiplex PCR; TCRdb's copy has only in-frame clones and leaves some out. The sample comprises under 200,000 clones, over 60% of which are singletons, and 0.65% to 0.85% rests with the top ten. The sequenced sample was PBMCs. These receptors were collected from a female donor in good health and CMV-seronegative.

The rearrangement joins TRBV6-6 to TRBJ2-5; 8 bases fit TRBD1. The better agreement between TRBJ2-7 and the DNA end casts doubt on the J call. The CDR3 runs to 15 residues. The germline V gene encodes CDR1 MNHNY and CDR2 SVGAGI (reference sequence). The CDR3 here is CASRSEGQVNYEQYF. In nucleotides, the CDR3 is TGTGCCAGCAGAAGCGAGGGACAGGTGAACTACGAGCAGTACTTC.

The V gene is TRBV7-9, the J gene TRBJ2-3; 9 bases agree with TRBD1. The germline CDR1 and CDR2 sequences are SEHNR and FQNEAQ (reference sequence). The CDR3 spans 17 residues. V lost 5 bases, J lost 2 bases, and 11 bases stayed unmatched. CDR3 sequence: CASSPPGQGGNTDTQYF. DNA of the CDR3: TGTGCCAGCAGCCCACCGGGACAGGGAGGAAACACAGATACGCAGTATTTT. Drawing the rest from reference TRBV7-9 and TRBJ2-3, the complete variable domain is DTGVSQNPRHKITKRGQNVTFRCDPISEHNRLYWYRQTLGQGPEFLTYFQNEAQLEKSRLLSDRFSAERPKGSFSTLEIQRTEQGDSAMYLCASSPPGQGGNTDTQYFGPGTRLTVL.

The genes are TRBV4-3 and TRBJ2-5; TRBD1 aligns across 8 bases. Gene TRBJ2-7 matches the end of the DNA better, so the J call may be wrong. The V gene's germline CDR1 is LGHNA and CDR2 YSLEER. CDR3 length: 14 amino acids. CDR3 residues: CASSQGTGTYEQYF. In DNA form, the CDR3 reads TGCGCCAGCAGCCAAGGGACAGGGACCTACGAGCAGTACTTC.

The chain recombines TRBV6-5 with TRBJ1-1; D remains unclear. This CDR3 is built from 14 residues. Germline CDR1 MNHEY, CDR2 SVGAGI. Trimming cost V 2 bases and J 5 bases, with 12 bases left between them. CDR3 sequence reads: CASSYGREGTEAFF. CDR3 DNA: TGTGCCAGCAGTTACGGGAGGGAAGGGACTGAAGCTTTCTTT.

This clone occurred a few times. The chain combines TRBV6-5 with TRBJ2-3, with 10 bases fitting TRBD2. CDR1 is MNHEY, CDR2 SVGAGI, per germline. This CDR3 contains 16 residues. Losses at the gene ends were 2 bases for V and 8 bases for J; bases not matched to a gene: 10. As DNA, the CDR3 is TGTGCCAGCAGTTACGGGAAGGCTAGCGGGGGAGGTACGCAGTATTTT. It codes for CASSYGKASGGGTQYF.

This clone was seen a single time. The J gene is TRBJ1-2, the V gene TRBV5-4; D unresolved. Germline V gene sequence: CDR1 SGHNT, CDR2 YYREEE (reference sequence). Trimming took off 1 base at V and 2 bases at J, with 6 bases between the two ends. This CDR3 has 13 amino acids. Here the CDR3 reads CASSLRGNYGYTF. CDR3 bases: TGTGCCAGCAGCTTGAGAGGGAACTATGGCTACACCTTC.

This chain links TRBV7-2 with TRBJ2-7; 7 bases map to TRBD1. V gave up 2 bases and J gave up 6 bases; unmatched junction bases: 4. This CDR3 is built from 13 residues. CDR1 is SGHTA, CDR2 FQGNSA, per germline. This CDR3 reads CASSLKGASEQYF. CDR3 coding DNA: TGTGCCAGCAGCTTAAAGGGGGCAAGCGAGCAGTACTTC.

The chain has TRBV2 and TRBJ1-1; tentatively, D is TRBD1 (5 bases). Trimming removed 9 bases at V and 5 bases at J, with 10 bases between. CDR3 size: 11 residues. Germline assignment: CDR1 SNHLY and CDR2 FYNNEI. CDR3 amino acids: CASYGGTEAFF. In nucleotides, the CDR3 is TGTGCCAGTTACGGGGGGACTGAAGCTTTCTTT.

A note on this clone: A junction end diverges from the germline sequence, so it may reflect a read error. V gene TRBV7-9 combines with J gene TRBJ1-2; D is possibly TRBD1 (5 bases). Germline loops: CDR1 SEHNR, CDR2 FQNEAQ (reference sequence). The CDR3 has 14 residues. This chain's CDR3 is CSSSLAGGNYGYTF. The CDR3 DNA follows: TGTTCCAGCAGCTTAGCGGGGGGTAACTATGGCTACACCTTC.

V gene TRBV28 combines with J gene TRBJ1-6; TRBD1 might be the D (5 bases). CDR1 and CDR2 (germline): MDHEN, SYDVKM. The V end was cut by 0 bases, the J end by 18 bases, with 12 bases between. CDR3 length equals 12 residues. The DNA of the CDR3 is TGTGCCAGCAGTTTATGGACAGCTAAACCCCACTTT. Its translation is CASSLWTAKPHF.

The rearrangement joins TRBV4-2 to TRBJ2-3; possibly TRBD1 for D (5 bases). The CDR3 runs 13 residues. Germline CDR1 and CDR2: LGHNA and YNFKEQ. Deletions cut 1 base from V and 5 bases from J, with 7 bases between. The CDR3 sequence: CASSQVGEDTQYF. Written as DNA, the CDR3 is TGTGCCAGCAGCCAAGTAGGGGAAGATACGCAGTATTTT.

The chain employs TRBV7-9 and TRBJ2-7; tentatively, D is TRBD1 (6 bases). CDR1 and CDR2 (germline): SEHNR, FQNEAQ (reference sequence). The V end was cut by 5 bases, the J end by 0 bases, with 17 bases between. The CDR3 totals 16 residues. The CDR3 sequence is CASSPTTGTNSYEQYF. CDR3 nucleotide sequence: TGTGCCAGCAGCCCTACCACCGGGACAAACTCCTACGAGCAGTACTTC.

The CDR3 DNA is TGTGCCAGCAGTTATACCGCGTTGGGAAACACCATATATTTT. It codes for CASSYTALGNTIYF. This chain uses TRBV28 with TRBJ1-3, with D uncertain. Germline V gives CDR1 MDHEN, CDR2 SYDVKM. V lost 4 bases to trimming and J lost 4 bases, with 11 bases between them. This CDR3 comprises 14 residues.

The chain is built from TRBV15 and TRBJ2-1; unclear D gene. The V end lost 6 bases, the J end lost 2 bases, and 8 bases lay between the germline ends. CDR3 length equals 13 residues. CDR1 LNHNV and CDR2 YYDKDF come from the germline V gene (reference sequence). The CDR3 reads CATSPQAYNEQFF. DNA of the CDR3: TGTGCCACCAGTCCGCAGGCCTACAATGAGCAGTTCTTC.

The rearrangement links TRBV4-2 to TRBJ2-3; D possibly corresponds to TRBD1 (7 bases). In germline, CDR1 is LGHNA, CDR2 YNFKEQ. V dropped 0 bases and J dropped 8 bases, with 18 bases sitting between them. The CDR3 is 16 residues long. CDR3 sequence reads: CASSQDYRTGGGTQYF. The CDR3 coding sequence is TGTGCCAGCAGCCAAGATTATCGGACAGGAGGGGGTACGCAGTATTTT.

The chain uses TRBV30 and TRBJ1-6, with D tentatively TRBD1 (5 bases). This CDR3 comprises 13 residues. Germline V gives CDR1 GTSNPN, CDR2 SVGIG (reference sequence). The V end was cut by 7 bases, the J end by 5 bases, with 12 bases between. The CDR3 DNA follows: TGTGCCTCCCAGGGCCAAAATAATTCACCCCTCCACTTT. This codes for CASQGQNNSPLHF.

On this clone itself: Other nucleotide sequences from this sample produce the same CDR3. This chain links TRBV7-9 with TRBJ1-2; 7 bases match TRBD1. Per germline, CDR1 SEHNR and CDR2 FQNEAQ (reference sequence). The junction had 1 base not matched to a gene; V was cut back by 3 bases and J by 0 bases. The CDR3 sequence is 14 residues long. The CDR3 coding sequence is TGTGCCAGCAGCTTCAGGGGGGCTAACTATGGCTACACCTTC. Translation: CASSFRGANYGYTF.

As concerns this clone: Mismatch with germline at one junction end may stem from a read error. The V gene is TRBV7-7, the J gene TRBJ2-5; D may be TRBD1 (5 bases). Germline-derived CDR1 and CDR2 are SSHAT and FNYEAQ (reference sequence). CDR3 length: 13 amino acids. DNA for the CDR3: TGTGCTAGCAGCCGCCAGGGTCCGGAGACCCAGTACTTC. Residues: CASSRQGPETQYF.

CDR3 sequence: CASSVAASGSFADTQYF. The CDR3 coding sequence is TGTGCCAGCAGCGTAGCCGCTAGCGGGAGTTTCGCAGATACGCAGTATTTT. The V and J genes are TRBV9 and TRBJ2-3; 10 bases fit TRBD2. V trimming: 0 bases; J trimming: 4 bases; junction bases outside the gene matches: 8. Germline CDR1 is SGDLS and CDR2 is YYNGEE. The CDR3 consists of 17 residues.

DNA for the CDR3: TGTGCCAGTTCCCGGGACACTTATAGCAATCAGCCCCAGCATTTT. It translates to CASSRDTYSNQPQHF. The chain recombines TRBV19 with TRBJ1-5, with D perhaps TRBD1 (6 bases). V was pared by 8 bases and J by 0 bases, with 14 bases between. The germline V gene has CDR1 LNHDA and CDR2 SQIVND (reference sequence). The CDR3 is 15 amino acids.

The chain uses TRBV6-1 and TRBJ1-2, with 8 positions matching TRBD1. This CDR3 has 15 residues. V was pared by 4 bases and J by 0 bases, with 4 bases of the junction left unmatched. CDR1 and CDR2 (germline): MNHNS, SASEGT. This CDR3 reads CASSGDRGSNYGYTF. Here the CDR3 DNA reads TGTGCCAGCAGTGGAGACAGGGGTTCTAACTATGGCTACACCTTC.

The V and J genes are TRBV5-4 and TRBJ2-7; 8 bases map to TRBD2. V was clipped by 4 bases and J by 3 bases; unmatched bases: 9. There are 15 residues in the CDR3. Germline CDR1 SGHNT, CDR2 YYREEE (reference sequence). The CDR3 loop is CASSTRGSGIYEQYF. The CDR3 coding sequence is TGTGCCAGCAGCACTCGAGGTAGCGGGATCTACGAGCAGTACTTC.

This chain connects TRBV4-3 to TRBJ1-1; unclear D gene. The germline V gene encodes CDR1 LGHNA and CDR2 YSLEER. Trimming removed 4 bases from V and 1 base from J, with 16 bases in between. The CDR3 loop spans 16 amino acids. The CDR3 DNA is TGCGCCAGCAGCCCACAAACCGGGATGACGAACACTGAAGCTTTCTTT. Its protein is CASSPQTGMTNTEAFF.

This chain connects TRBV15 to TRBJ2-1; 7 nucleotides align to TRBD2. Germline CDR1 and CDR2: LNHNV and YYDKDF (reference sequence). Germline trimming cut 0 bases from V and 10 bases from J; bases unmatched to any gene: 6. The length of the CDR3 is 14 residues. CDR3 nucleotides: TGTGCCACCAGCAGAGAGGCGAGGCGGGGGGAGCAGTTCTTC. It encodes CATSREARRGEQFF.

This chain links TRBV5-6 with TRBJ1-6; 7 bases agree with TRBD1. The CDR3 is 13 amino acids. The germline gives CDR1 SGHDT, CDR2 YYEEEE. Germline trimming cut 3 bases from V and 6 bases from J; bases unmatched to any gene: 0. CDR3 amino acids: CASSWDSNSPLHF. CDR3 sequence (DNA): TGTGCCAGCAGCTGGGACAGTAATTCACCCCTCCACTTT.

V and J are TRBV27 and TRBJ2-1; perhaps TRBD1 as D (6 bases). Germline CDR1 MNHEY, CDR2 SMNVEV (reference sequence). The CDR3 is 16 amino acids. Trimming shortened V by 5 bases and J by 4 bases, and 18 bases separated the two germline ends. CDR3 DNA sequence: TGTGCCAGCAGTAAGCTGGACAGCTCAATTTACAATGAGCAGTTCTTC. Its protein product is CASSKLDSSIYNEQFF.

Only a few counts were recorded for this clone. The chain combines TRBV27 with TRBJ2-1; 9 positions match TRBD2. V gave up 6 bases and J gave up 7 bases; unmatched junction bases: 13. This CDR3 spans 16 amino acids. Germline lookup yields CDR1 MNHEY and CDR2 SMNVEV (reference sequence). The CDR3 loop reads CASSPISGSFRNEQFF. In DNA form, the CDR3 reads TGTGCCAGCAGCCCTATTAGCGGGAGTTTTAGGAATGAGCAGTTCTTC.